This TCR beta chain was profiled in a study of T-cell reconstitution after alpha-beta-depleted transplantation in children. Preparing the TCRbeta library involved the use of unique molecular identifiers. TCRdb ran MiXCR on the PCR reads and lists one entry per CDR3 protein. This sample has about 540,000 distinct CDR3 sequences; approximately 16% occur once, and the top ten carry 3.3%. The junction had 8 bases not matched to a gene; V was cut back by 2 bases and J by 3 bases. The CDR3 spans 16 residues. Germline CDR1 ENHRY, CDR2 SYGVKD. Only a few counts were recorded for this clonotype. The chain recombines TRBV10-3 with TRBJ2-3, with 7 bases aligning to TRBD2. Sample: PBMCs from the stem cell graft donor, taken from the stem cell graft. The clonotype was recovered from a human donor who donated a stem cell graft to a child with acute lymphoblastic leukemia. The CDR3 DNA sequence: TGTGCCATCAGTGAGCCTAATCGGCGGGGGACAGATACGCAGTATTTT. It yields the protein CAISEPNRRGTDTQYF.